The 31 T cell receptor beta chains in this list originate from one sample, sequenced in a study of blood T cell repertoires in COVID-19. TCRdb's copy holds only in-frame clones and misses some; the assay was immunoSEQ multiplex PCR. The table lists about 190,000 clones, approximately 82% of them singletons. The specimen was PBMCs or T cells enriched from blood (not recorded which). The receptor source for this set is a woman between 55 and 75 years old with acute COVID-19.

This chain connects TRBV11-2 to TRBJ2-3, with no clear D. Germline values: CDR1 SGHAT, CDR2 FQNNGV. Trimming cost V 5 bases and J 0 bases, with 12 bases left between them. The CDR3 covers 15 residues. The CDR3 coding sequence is TGTGCCAGCAGCCGAAGCGACCTTAGCACAGATACGCAGTATTTT. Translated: CASSRSDLSTDTQYF.

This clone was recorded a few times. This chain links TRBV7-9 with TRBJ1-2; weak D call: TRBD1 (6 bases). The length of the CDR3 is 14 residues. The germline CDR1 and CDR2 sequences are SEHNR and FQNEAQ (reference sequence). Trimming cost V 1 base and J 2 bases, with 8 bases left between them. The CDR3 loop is CASSLVQGNYGYTF. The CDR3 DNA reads TGTGCCAGCAGCTTAGTACAGGGAAACTATGGCTACACCTTC.

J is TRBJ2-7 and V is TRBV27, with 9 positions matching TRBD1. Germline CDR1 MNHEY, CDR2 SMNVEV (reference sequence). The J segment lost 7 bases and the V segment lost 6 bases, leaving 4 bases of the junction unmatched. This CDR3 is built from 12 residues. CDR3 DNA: TGTGCCAGCAGACAGGGGGCTTATGAGCAGTACTTC. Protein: CASRQGAYEQYF.

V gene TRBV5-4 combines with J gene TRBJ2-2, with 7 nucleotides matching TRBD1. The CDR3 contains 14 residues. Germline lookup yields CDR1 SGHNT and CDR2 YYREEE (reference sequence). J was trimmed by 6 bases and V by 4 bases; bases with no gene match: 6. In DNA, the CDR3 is TGTGCCAGCAGCCCGGGACAGCAAGCCGGGGAGCTGTTTTTT. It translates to CASSPGQQAGELFF. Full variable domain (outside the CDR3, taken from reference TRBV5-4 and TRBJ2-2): ETGVTQSPTHLIKTRGQQVTLRCSSQSGHNTVSWYQQALGQGPQFIFQYYREEENGRGNFPPRFSGLQFPNYSSELNVNALELDDSALYLCASSPGQQAGELFFGEGSRLTVL.

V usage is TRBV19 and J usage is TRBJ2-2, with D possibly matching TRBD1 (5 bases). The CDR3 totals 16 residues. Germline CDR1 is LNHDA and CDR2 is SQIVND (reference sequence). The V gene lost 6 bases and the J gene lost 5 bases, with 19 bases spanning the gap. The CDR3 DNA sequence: TGTGCCAGTAGCTTACAGGCATACAAGGGGACCGGGGAGCTGTTTTTT. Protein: CASSLQAYKGTGELFF.

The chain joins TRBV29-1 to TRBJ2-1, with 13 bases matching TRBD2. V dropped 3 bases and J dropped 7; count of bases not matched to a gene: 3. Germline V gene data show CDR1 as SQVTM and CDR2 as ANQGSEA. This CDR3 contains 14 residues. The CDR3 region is CSVERLAGGNEQFF. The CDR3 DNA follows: TGCAGCGTTGAGCGACTAGCGGGAGGAAATGAGCAGTTCTTC.

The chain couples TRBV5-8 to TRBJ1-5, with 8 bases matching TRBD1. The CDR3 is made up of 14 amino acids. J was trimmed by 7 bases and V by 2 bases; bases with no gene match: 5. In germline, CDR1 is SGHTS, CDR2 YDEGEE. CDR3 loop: CASSFGQGGQPQHF. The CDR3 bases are TGTGCCAGCAGCTTCGGACAGGGTGGGCAGCCCCAGCATTTT.

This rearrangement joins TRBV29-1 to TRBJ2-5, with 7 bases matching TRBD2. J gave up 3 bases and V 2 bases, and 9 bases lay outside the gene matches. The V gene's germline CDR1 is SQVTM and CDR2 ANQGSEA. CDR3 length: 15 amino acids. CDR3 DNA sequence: TGCAGCGTTGAACCCCGGGGCGCGGGAGAAGAGACCCAGTACTTC. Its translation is CSVEPRGAGEETQYF.

The CDR3 sequence is CASSIPGNIQYF. The CDR3 nucleotides are TGTGCCAGTAGTATACCGGGGAACATTCAGTACTTC. The V and J genes are TRBV19 and TRBJ2-4; D perhaps matches TRBD2 (5 bases). V was shortened by 2 bases and J by 7 bases, with 6 bases between the two germline ends. The length of the CDR3 is 12 residues. Looked up from germline, CDR1 is LNHDA and CDR2 is SQIVND (reference sequence).

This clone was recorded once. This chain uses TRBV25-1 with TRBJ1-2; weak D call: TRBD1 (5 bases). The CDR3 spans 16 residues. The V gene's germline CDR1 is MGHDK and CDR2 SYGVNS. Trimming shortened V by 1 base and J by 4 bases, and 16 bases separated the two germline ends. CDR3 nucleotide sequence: TGTGCCAGCAGTGAATTAGGGGCGGTGTCCTTCTATGGCTACACCTTC. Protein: CASSELGAVSFYGYTF.

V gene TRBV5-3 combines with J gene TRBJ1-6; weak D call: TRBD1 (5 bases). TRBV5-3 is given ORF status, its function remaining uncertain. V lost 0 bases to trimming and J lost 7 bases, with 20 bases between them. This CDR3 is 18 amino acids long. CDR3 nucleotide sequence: TGTGCCAGAAGCTTGGACCCCAGCAGGGAAGCTAGAAATTCACCCCTCCACTTT. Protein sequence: CARSLDPSREARNSPLHF.

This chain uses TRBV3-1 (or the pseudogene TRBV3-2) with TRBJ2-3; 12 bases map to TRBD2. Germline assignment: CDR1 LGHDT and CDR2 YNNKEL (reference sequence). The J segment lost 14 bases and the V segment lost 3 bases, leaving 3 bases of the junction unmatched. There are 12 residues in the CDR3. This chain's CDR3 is CASSHGTSGLYF. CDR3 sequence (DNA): TGTGCCAGCAGCCACGGGACTAGCGGGCTGTATTTT.

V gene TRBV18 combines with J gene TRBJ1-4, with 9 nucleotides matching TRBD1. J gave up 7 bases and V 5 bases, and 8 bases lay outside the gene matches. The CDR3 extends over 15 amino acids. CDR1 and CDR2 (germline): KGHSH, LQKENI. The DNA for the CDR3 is TGTGCCAGCTCATCACAGGGGGCTGGAGGTGAAAAACTGTTTTTT. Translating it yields CASSSQGAGGEKLFF.

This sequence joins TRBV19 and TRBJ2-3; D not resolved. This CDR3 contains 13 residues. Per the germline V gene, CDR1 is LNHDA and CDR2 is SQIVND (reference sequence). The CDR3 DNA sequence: TGTGCAACCGTAGCAGACGGCACAGATACGCAGTATTTT. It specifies CATVADGTDTQYF.

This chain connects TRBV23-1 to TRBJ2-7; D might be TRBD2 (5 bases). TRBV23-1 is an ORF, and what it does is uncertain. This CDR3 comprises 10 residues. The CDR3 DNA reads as TGCGCCAGCAGTCAAATAAACGCGGGCGTC. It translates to CASSQINAGV.

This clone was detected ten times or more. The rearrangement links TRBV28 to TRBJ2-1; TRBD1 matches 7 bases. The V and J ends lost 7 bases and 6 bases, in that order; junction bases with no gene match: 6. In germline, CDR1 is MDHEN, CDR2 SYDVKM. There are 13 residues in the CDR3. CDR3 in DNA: TGTGCCAGCACCCGACAGGGAGCCAATGAGCAGTTCTTC. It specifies CASTRQGANEQFF.

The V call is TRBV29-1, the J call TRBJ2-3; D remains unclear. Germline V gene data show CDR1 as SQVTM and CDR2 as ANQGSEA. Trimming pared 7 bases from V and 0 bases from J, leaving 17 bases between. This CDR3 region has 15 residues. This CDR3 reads CSGFYFSPSTDTQYF. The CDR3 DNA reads TGCAGCGGTTTCTATTTTTCTCCGAGCACAGATACGCAGTATTTT.

The CDR3 spells CASSLGSGSYNEQFF. For the CDR3, the DNA is TGTGCCAGTAGCCTCGGGTCGGGCTCCTACAATGAGCAGTTCTTC. The chain has TRBV19 and TRBJ2-1; D is undetermined. The CDR3 spans 15 residues. Trimming took off 6 bases at V and 0 bases at J, with 12 bases between the two ends. From germline, CDR1 is LNHDA and CDR2 SQIVND (reference sequence). Full variable domain (outside the CDR3, taken from reference TRBV19 and TRBJ2-1): DGGITQSPKYLFRKEGQNVTLSCEQNLNHDAMYWYRQDPGQGLRLIYYSQIVNDFQKGDIAEGYSVSREKKESFPLTVTSAQKNPTAFYLCASSLGSGSYNEQFFGPGTRLTVL.

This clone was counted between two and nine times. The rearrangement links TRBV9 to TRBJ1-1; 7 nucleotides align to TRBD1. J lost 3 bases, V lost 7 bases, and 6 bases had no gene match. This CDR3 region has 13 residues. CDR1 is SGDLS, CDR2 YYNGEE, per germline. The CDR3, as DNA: TGTGCCAGCGCTAAAGGGGGCCACACTGAAGCTTTCTTT. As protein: CASAKGGHTEAFF.

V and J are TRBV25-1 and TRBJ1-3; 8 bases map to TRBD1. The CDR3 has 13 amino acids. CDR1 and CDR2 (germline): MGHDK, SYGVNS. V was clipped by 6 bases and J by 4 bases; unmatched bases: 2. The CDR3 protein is CASSRGLGNTIYF. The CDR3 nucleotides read TGTGCCAGCAGCAGGGGGCTAGGAAACACCATATATTTT.

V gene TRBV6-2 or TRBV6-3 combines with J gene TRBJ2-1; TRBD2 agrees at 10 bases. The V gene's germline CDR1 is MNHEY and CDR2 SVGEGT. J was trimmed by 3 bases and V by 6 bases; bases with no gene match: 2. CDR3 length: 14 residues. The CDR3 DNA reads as TGTGCCAGCAGCGTAGCGGGGGGCTACAATGAGCAGTTCTTC. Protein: CASSVAGGYNEQFF.

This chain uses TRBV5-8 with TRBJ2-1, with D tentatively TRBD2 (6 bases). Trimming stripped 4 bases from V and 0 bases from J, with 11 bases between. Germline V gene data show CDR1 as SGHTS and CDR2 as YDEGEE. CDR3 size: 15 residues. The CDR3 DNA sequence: TGTGCCAGCAGCCGACTAGGGGCCTCCTACAATGAGCAGTTCTTC. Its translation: CASSRLGASYNEQFF. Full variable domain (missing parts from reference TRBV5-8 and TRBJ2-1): EAGVTQSPTHLIKTRGQQATLRCSPISGHTSVYWYQQALGLGLQFLLWYDEGEERNRGNFPPRFSGRQFPNYSSELNVNALELEDSALYLCASSRLGASYNEQFFGPGTRLTVL.

CDR3 in amino acids: CASTPTGFINEQFF. The CDR3 nucleotides read TGTGCCAGCACCCCTACAGGTTTCATCAATGAGCAGTTCTTC. The rearrangement joins TRBV28 to TRBJ2-1, with D possibly matching TRBD1 (5 bases). Germline lookup yields CDR1 MDHEN and CDR2 SYDVKM. The CDR3 is 14 residues long. V was trimmed by 7 bases and J by 6 bases, leaving 16 bases between them.

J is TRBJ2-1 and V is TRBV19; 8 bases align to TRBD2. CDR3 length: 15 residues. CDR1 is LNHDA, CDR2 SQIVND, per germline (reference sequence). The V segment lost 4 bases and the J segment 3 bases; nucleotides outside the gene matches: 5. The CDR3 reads CASSKGGRIYNEQFF. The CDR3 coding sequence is TGTGCCAGTAGTAAAGGCGGGAGGATCTACAATGAGCAGTTCTTC.

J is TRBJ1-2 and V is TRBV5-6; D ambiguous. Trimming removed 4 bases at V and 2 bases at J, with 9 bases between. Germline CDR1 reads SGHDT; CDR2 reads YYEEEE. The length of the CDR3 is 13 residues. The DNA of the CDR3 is TGTGCCAGCAGCACAAGAGGGAACTATGGCTACACCTTC. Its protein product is CASSTRGNYGYTF. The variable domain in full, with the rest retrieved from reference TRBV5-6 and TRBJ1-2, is DAGVTQSPTHLIKTRGQQVTLRCSPKSGHDTVSWYQQALGQGPQFIFQYYEEEERQRGNFPDRFSGHQFPNYSSELNVNALLLGDSALYLCASSTRGNYGYTFGSGTRLTVV.

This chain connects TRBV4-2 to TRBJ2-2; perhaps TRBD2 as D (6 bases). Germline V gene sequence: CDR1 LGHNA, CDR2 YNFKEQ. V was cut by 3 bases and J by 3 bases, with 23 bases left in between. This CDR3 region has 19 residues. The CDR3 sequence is CASSHPPWGETGDTGELFF. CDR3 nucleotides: TGTGCCAGCAGCCACCCCCCGTGGGGGGAAACCGGGGACACCGGGGAGCTGTTTTTT.

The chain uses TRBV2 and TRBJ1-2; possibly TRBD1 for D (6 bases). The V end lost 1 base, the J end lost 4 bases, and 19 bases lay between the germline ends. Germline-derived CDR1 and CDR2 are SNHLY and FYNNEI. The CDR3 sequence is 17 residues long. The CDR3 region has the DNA TGTGCCAGCAGTGAAGAGACAGCCCCGGGGGGCTTCTATGGCTACACCTTC. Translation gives CASSEETAPGGFYGYTF. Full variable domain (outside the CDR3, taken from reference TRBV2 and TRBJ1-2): EPEVTQTPSHQVTQMGQEVILRCVPISNHLYFYWYRQILGQKVEFLVSFYNNEISEKSEIFDDQFSVERPDGSNFTLKIRSTKLEDSAMYFCASSEETAPGGFYGYTFGSGTRLTVV.

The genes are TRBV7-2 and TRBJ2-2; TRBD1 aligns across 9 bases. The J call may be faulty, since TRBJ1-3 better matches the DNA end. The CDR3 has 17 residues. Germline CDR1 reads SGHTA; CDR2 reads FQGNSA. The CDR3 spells CASSLQGTGTSGNTIYF. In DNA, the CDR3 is TGTGCCAGCAGCTTACAAGGGACAGGGACCTCTGGAAACACCATATATTTT.

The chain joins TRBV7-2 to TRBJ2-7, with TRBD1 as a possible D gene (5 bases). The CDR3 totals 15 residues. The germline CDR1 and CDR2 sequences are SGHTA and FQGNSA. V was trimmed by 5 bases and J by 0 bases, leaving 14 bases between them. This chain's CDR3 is CASSPKWGSSYEQYF. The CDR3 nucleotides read TGTGCCAGCAGCCCAAAGTGGGGCTCCTCCTACGAGCAGTACTTC.

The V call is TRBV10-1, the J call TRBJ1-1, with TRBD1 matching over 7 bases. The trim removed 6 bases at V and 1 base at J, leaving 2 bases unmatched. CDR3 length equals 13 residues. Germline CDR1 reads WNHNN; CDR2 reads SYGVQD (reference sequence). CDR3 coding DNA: TGCGCCAGCAGCTGGGACAGGAACACTGAAGCTTTCTTT. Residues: CASSWDRNTEAFF.

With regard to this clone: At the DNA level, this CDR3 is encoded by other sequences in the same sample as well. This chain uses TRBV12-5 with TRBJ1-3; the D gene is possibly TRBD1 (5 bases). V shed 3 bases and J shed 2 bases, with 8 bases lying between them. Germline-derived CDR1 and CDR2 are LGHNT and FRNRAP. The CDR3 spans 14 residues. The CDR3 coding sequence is TGTGCTAGTGGTTTCGGGGGGGCTGGAAACACCATATATTTT. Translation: CASGFGGAGNTIYF.